One sample yielded the 6 T cell receptor beta chains listed below, sequenced in a study of metastatic and nonmetastatic thyroid tumors. TCRdb re-called clones via MiXCR from the PCR reads. The table lists approximately 37,000 clones, about a fifth of them singletons. Ahead of thyroid surgery, no patient had received treatment of any kind. Sequencing was carried out using tumor tissue. These receptors all stem from a male donor with papillary thyroid cancer or a benign thyroid nodule (not recorded which). Some clones in this sample may be carry-over from other donors' samples.

Remarks on this clone: A clone one base away is much larger, so this may be a read error. This chain joins TRBV12-3 or TRBV12-4 and TRBJ2-5, with 8 bases matching TRBD2. This CDR3 contains 17 residues. V lost 5 bases to trimming and J lost 5 bases; unmatched junction nucleotides: 16. The DNA of the CDR3 is TGTGCCAGCAGTCCGGGGACTAGAGGTCCTCGCTGGGAGACCCAGTACTTC. It encodes CASSPGTRGPRWETQYF.

This clone was counted many times. This sequence joins TRBV10-3 and TRBJ2-3, with 7 positions matching TRBD2. Germline lookup yields CDR1 ENHRY and CDR2 SYGVKD. J lost 2 bases, V lost 4 bases, and 9 bases had no gene match. This CDR3 contains 16 residues. The chain's CDR3 is CAISADPAGPTDTQYF. The DNA for the CDR3 is TGTGCCATCAGTGCGGACCCAGCGGGACCCACAGATACGCAGTATTTT.

This clone was counted a few times. The chain recombines TRBV27 with TRBJ1-2; D may be TRBD1 (6 bases). The CDR3 totals 13 residues. V shed 2 bases and J shed 3 bases, with 7 bases lying between them. Per germline, CDR1 MNHEY and CDR2 SMNVEV (reference sequence). The CDR3 DNA reads TGTGCCAGCAGTTTAACAGGGTACTATGGCTACACCTTC. It translates to CASSLTGYYGYTF.

The chain links TRBV6-1 to TRBJ2-3, with D tentatively TRBD1 (6 bases). The CDR3 length is 14 residues. Trimming took off 1 base at V and 4 bases at J, with 9 bases between the two ends. CDR1 is MNHNS and CDR2 is SASEGT in the germline V gene. The CDR3 DNA follows: TGTGCCAGCAGTGAAGGACAGGAATCAGATACGCAGTATTTT. Its protein is CASSEGQESDTQYF.

By sample share, this clone is medium-sized. The J gene is TRBJ2-7, the V gene TRBV7-9; D gene unclear. The ends were cut back, 5 bases at V and 3 bases at J, with 5 bases in the middle. The CDR3 runs to 11 residues. CDR1 is SEHNR and CDR2 is FQNEAQ in the germline V gene (reference sequence). CDR3 protein: CASSPDYEQYF. Here the CDR3 DNA reads TGTGCCAGCAGCCCGGACTACGAGCAGTACTTC.

This chain uses TRBV19 with TRBJ2-2; 8 bases match TRBD2. This CDR3 has 17 residues. With 5 bases clipped from V and 0 bases from J, the junction kept 8 bases outside the gene matches. CDR1 is LNHDA, CDR2 SQIVND, per germline (reference sequence). CDR3 bases: TGTGCCAGTAGTGCACTAGCGGACAATGCGAACACCGGGGAGCTGTTTTTT. Translation gives CASSALADNANTGELFF.